This TCR beta chain is drawn from a study of cytomegalovirus exposure and HLA in healthy donors. The PCR ran on 60 Vbeta and 13 Jbeta primers. The protocol was immunoSEQ multiplex PCR, while the TCRdb copy is restricted to in-frame clones and leaves out a portion. The sample has around 140,000 clones; roughly 10% are singletons. Between the trimmed V and J ends, which lost 1 base and 5 bases, there was a span of 9 bases. Germline V gene lookup returns CDR1 SNHLY and CDR2 FYNNEI. The CDR3 has 14 amino acids. The origin of this receptor is a man in his fifties in good health and CMV-seronegative. The chain carries TRBV2 and TRBJ1-5, with D possibly matching TRBD1 (6 bases). What was sequenced was PBMCs. CDR3 coding DNA: TGTGCCAGCAGTGAAGTCCAGGGGTATCAGCCCCAGCATTTT. Translated: CASSEVQGYQPQHF.